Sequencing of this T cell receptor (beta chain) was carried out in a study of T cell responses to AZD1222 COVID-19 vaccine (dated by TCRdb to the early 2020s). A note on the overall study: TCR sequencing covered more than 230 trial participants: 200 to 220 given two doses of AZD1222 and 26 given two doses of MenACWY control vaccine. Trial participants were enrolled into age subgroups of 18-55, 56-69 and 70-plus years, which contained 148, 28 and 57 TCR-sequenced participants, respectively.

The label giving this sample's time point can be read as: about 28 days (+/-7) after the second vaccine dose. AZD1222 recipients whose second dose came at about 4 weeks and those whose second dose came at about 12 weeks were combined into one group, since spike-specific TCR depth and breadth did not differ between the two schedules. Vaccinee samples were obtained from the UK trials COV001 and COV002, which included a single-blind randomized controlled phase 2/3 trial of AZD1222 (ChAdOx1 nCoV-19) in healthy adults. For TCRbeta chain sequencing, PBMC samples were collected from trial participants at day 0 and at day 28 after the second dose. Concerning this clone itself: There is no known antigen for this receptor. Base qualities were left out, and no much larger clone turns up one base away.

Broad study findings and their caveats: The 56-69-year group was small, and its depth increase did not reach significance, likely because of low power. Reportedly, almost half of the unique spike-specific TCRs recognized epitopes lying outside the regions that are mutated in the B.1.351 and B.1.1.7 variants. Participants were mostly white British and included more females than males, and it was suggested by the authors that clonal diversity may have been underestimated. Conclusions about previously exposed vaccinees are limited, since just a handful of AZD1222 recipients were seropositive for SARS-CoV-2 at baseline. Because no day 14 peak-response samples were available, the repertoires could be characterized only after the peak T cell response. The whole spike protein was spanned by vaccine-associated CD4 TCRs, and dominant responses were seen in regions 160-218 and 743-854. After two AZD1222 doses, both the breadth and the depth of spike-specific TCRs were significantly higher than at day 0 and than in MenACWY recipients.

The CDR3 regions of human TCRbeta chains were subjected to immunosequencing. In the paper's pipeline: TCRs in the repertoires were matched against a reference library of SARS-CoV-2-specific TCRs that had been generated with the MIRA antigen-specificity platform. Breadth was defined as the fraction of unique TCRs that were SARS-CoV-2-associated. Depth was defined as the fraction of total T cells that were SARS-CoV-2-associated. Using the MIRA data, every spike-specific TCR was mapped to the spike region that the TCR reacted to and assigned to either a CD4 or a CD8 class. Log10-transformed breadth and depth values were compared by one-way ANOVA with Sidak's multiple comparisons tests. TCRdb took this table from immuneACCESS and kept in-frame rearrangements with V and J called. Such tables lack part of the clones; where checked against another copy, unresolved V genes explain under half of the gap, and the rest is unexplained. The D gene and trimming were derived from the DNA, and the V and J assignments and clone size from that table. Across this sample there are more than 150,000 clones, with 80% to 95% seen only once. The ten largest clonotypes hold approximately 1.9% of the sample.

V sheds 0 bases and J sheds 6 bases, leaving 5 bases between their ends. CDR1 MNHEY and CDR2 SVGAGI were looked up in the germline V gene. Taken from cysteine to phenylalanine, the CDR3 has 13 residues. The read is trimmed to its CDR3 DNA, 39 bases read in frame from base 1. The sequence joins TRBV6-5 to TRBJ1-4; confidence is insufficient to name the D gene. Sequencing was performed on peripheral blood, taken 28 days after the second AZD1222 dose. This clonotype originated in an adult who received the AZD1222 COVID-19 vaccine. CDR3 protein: CASSYSAYEKLFF. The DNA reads TGTGCCAGCAGTTACTCGGCCTATGAAAAACTGTTTTTT.